This T cell receptor (beta chain) was obtained from a study of blood T cell repertoires in COVID-19. The wider study: Nucleic acid was either cDNA or gDNA, and it came from T cells, B-cell-depleted T cells, or PBMCs.

CDR1 KGHSH and CDR2 LQKENI come from the germline V gene. The CDR3 totals 15 residues. Trimming removed 3 bases from V and 4 bases from J, with 16 bases in between. Authors' processing steps: Amplification from reference gene primers served as the basis for estimated nucleated cell counts. The repertoire was sequenced with immunoSEQ multiplex PCR; TCRdb's copy has only in-frame clones and lacks some. V, J and clone size were drawn from that table, and D and trimming were deduced from the DNA. The table lists around 200,000 clones, roughly four fifths of them singletons. This TCR was recovered from a middle-aged man who had recovered from COVID-19. This chain links TRBV18 with TRBJ2-7, with D uncertain. Material for sequencing was PBMCs or T cells enriched from blood (not recorded which). The CDR3 nucleotides read TGTGCCAGCTCACCTTTGGGTAGCTCTAGATACGAGCAGTACTTC. It translates to CASSPLGSSRYEQYF. The entire variable domain, with the rest obtained from reference TRBV18 and TRBJ2-7, is as follows: NAGVMQNPRHLVRRRGQEARLRCSPMKGHSHVYWYRQLPEEGLKFMVYLQKENIIDESGMPKERFSAEFPKEGPSILRIQQVVRGDSAAYFCASSPLGSSRYEQYFGPGTRLTVT.